This TCR beta chain stems from a study of blood T cell repertoires in COVID-19. The method was immunoSEQ multiplex PCR; TCRdb's version includes in-frame clones alone and lacks a portion of them. The data contain 120,000 to 150,000 clones, over 85% of them singletons. Source material: peripheral blood. The TCR was taken from a human donor in a cohort sampled during active COVID-19.

This CDR3 is CASSLGQGRYF. The CDR3 DNA is TGCGCCAGCAGCTTGGGCCAGGGGCGGTACTTC. This sequence joins TRBV5-1 and TRBJ2-7; TRBD1 might be the D (6 bases). Looked up from germline, CDR1 is SGHRS and CDR2 is YFSETQ. The CDR3 sequence is 11 residues long. The V and J ends lost 0 bases and 12 bases respectively, with 10 bases between them.